One sample yielded the 28 T cell receptor beta chains listed below, sequenced in a study of neurological immune-mediated disorders. TCRdb re-derived calls from the 5' RACE reads in MiXCR, one entry per CDR3 protein. The sample lists about 65,000 distinct CDR3 sequences; 4.1% were seen once. Sequenced: PBMCs. The receptors were gathered from a man aged 45-65 years with multiple sclerosis.

This clonotype was observed at least ten times. The chain joins TRBV12-3 or TRBV12-4 to TRBJ1-1, with D perhaps matching TRBD1 (6 bases). Trimming shortened V by 5 bases and J by 5 bases, and 18 bases separated the two germline ends. The length of the CDR3 is 15 residues. DNA of the CDR3: TGTGCCAGCAGTGCCCAGGGGTTGAGAAGGACTGAAGCTTTCTTT. It specifies CASSAQGLRRTEAFF.

This clonotype came up many times. The chain couples TRBV20-1 to TRBJ1-2, with D possibly being TRBD1 (6 bases). This CDR3 spans 12 amino acids. V gave up 3 bases and J gave up 4 bases, with 9 bases separating them. Germline assignment: CDR1 DFQATT and CDR2 SNEGSKA (reference sequence). The CDR3 coding sequence is TGCAGTGCTAGCCCACAGGGCTATGGCTACACCTTC. It codes for CSASPQGYGYTF.

This clonotype was counted a few times. This chain uses TRBV7-9 with TRBJ1-5; 7 bases line up with TRBD1. Germline V gene sequence: CDR1 SEHNR, CDR2 FQNEAQ (reference sequence). The CDR3 runs to 15 residues. The V gene end was trimmed by 4 bases and the J gene end by 2 bases; junction bases not matched to a gene: 5. The CDR3 DNA sequence: TGTGCCAGCAGCTCGACAGGGTCGGGCAATCAGCCCCAGCATTTT. As protein: CASSSTGSGNQPQHF.

This clonotype occurred many times. The chain uses TRBV20-1 and TRBJ2-2; 7 nucleotides agree with TRBD1. Germline values: CDR1 DFQATT, CDR2 SNEGSKA (reference sequence). The CDR3 consists of 12 residues. Trimming cost V 6 bases and J 6 bases; bases outside gene matches: 4. The CDR3 DNA is TGCAGTGCCCTGACAGGGCCCGGGGAGCTGTTTTTT. Its protein is CSALTGPGELFF.

This clonotype has more than one count but fewer than ten. The V call is TRBV29-1, the J call TRBJ2-3; D possibly matches TRBD1 or TRBD2 (6 bases each). CDR1 and CDR2 (germline): SQVTM, ANQGSEA. V lost 7 bases, J lost 2 bases, and 22 bases lay in between. CDR3 length: 16 residues. CDR3: CSGGGLTGAYTDTQYF. The CDR3 nucleotides read TGCAGCGGAGGGGGACTCACTGGCGCATACACAGATACGCAGTATTTT.

This clonotype was observed many times. The V call is TRBV5-5, the J call TRBJ2-5; D call uncertain. The CDR3 is 16 residues long. Germline loops: CDR1 SGHKS, CDR2 YYEKEE (reference sequence). Between the trimmed V and J ends, which lost 0 bases and 5 bases, there was a span of 17 bases. DNA for the CDR3: TGTGCCAGCAGCTTGGATTGGGAATCACCCAAGGAGACCCAGTACTTC. Amino acid sequence: CASSLDWESPKETQYF.

In its sample, this clonotype was seen many times. The chain uses TRBV2 and TRBJ2-7; D possibly corresponds to TRBD2 (5 bases). Looked up from germline, CDR1 is SNHLY and CDR2 is FYNNEI. The CDR3 runs to 13 residues. With 8 bases removed from V and 4 bases from J, the gap between germline ends came to 15 bases. CDR3: CASLTGLNYEQYF. Written as DNA, the CDR3 is TGTGCCAGCCTAACGGGGTTAAATTACGAGCAGTACTTC. The entire variable domain, with the rest obtained from reference TRBV2 and TRBJ2-7, is as follows: EPEVTQTPSHQVTQMGQEVILRCVPISNHLYFYWYRQILGQKVEFLVSFYNNEISEKSEIFDDQFSVERPDGSNFTLKIRSTKLEDSAMYFCASLTGLNYEQYFGPGTRLTVT.

This clonotype has at least ten counts. The chain has TRBV28 and TRBJ2-1, with TRBD2 identical over 11 bases. The germline V gene has CDR1 MDHEN and CDR2 SYDVKM. CDR3 size: 15 residues. J lost 4 bases, V lost 9 bases, and 8 bases had no gene match. The CDR3 sequence is CASSTSGGRYNEQFF. The CDR3 bases are TGTGCCAGTAGTACTAGCGGGGGACGATACAATGAGCAGTTCTTC.

This clonotype was seen many times. The genes are TRBV5-1 and TRBJ1-2; D perhaps matches TRBD1 (5 bases). Deletions cut 8 bases from V and 4 bases from J, with 12 bases between. Germline V gene sequence: CDR1 SGHRS, CDR2 YFSETQ. CDR3 length equals 12 residues. DNA for the CDR3: TGCGCCAGACCCAGGGAATGCTATGGCTACACCTTC. Amino acids: CARPRECYGYTF.

This clonotype occurred many times. The chain has TRBV5-1 and TRBJ2-1; 10 bases match TRBD1. Germline V lookup: CDR1 SGHRS, CDR2 YFSETQ. This CDR3 comprises 16 residues. J lost 2 bases, V lost 1 base, and 3 bases had no gene match. CDR3 DNA: TGCGCCAGCAGCTTGAAAGGACAGGGGGCCTACAATGAGCAGTTCTTC. Its protein is CASSLKGQGAYNEQFF.

This clonotype was observed at least ten times. The rearrangement joins TRBV20-1 to TRBJ2-3; 8 nucleotides match TRBD1. CDR1 is DFQATT, CDR2 SNEGSKA, per germline (reference sequence). The J segment lost 3 bases and the V segment lost 6 bases, leaving 8 bases of the junction unmatched. The CDR3 has 14 residues. DNA of the CDR3: TGCAGTGCACGGGGGACAGGCTGGACAGATACGCAGTATTTT. This encodes CSARGTGWTDTQYF.

This clonotype was recorded once. CDR3 amino acids: CATRWEGSSYEQYF. The CDR3 region has the DNA TGTGCCACCCGGTGGGAGGGGAGCTCCTACGAGCAGTACTTC. V is TRBV2 and J is TRBJ2-7, with 7 bases fitting TRBD2. This CDR3 contains 14 residues. After removal of 10 bases from V and 0 bases from J, the junction contained 9 bases not matched to a gene. Germline V lookup: CDR1 SNHLY, CDR2 FYNNEI.

Ten or more counts support this clonotype. The V gene is TRBV18, the J gene TRBJ1-1; 9 positions agree with TRBD1. Germline CDR1 is KGHSH and CDR2 is LQKENI. CDR3 length: 16 residues. V gave up 2 bases and J gave up 5 bases; unmatched junction bases: 9. The CDR3 DNA sequence: TGTGCCAGCTCACCAGTACAGGGGGCAAGAAGGACTGAAGCTTTCTTT. Translation gives CASSPVQGARRTEAFF.

This clonotype came up many times. The chain links TRBV5-1 to TRBJ1-1, with 9 bases aligning to TRBD1. The trim removed 4 bases at V and 4 bases at J, leaving 14 bases unmatched. From germline, CDR1 is SGHRS and CDR2 YFSETQ. The CDR3 extends over 17 amino acids. Here the CDR3 DNA reads TGCGCCAGCAGCCGGAGGTTGGGACAGGGAGGGGGCACTGAAGCTTTCTTT. Protein sequence: CASSRRLGQGGGTEAFF.

This clonotype was counted at least ten times. This chain joins TRBV7-9 and TRBJ2-7, with no clear D. The CDR3 spans 11 residues. Germline CDR1 and CDR2: SEHNR and FQNEAQ (reference sequence). Trimming cost V 4 bases and J 6 bases, with 7 bases left between them. CDR3 DNA sequence: TGTGCCAGCAGCTCCCCCGCCGAGCAGTACTTC. This sequence encodes CASSSPAEQYF.

This clonotype occurred many times. The chain is built from TRBV7-3 and TRBJ1-1; a weak D match, TRBD1 (5 bases). This CDR3 spans 13 amino acids. The germline V gene encodes CDR1 SGHTA and CDR2 FQGTGA. Deletions cut 2 bases from V and 6 bases from J, with 10 bases between. In nucleotides, the CDR3 is TGTGCCAGCAGCTTACAATCCAGGGCTGAAGCTTTCTTT. This sequence encodes CASSLQSRAEAFF. Complete variable domain (other parts from reference TRBV7-3 and TRBJ1-1): GAGVSQTPSNKVTEKGKYVELRCDPISGHTALYWYRQSLGQGPEFLIYFQGTGAADDSGLPNDRFFAVRPEGSVSTLKIQRTERGDSAVYLCASSLQSRAEAFFGQGTRLTVV.

This clonotype was found many times. The chain uses TRBV4-2 and TRBJ2-3; TRBD1 aligns across 8 bases. The CDR3 loop spans 16 amino acids. V lost 0 bases to trimming and J lost 5 bases; unmatched junction nucleotides: 7. Germline assignment: CDR1 LGHNA and CDR2 YNFKEQ. The CDR3 coding sequence is TGTGCCAGCAGCCAAGAAGGCAGGGGGCAGCTAGATACGCAGTATTTT. It specifies CASSQEGRGQLDTQYF.

This clonotype was recorded at least ten times. This chain joins TRBV12-3 or TRBV12-4 and TRBJ1-1, with a possible D match to TRBD1 (6 bases). Trimming removed 5 bases at V and 1 base at J, with 8 bases between. The CDR3 totals 13 residues. The CDR3 reads CASSKDRNTEAFF. The DNA of the CDR3 is TGTGCCAGCAGTAAGGACAGGAACACTGAAGCTTTCTTT.

In this sample, this clonotype turned up many times. The chain carries TRBV5-1 and TRBJ2-3, with D hard to call. The germline CDR1 and CDR2 sequences are SGHRS and YFSETQ. The CDR3 extends over 14 amino acids. V was cut by 5 bases and J by 5 bases, with 15 bases left in between. In DNA, the CDR3 is TGCGCCAGCAGTACACAGACGGCCCAAGATACGCAGTATTTT. Its protein is CASSTQTAQDTQYF.

This clonotype was recorded many times. J is TRBJ2-3 and V is TRBV5-1; 10 positions match TRBD2. J lost 6 bases, V lost 0 bases, and 4 bases had no gene match. Germline-derived CDR1 and CDR2 are SGHRS and YFSETQ. The CDR3 is 15 residues long. The CDR3 region has the DNA TGCGCCAGCAGCTTGGGAGCGGGGGGGCGTGATACGCAGTATTTT. This gives the protein CASSLGAGGRDTQYF.

The chain links TRBV9 to TRBJ2-3; D ambiguous. The CDR3 has 14 residues. Trimming took off 0 bases at V and 5 bases at J, with 10 bases between the two ends. The germline V gene has CDR1 SGDLS and CDR2 YYNGEE. The CDR3 loop reads CASSVDRLRDTQYF. CDR3 nucleotides: TGTGCCAGCAGCGTAGACCGCTTACGAGATACGCAGTATTTT.

The V and J genes are TRBV20-1 and TRBJ2-5; D is perhaps TRBD1 (5 bases). The CDR3 spans 14 residues. V dropped 1 base and J dropped 2 bases, with 11 bases sitting between them. Germline V gene sequence: CDR1 DFQATT, CDR2 SNEGSKA (reference sequence). The CDR3 protein is CSARGQGRQETQYF. As DNA, the CDR3 is TGCAGTGCTAGAGGGCAGGGTAGGCAAGAGACCCAGTACTTC.

This clonotype was detected many times. V is TRBV7-2 and J is TRBJ2-7; the D gene is possibly TRBD1 (6 bases). Per germline, CDR1 SGHTA and CDR2 FQGNSA. The CDR3 totals 15 residues. Trimming stripped 1 base from V and 2 bases from J, with 12 bases between. Written as DNA, the CDR3 is TGTGCCAGCAGCTTAGGCGTGACAGGACCCTACGAGCAGTACTTC. This translates into CASSLGVTGPYEQYF.

This clonotype was found many times. This chain links TRBV7-2 with TRBJ2-3; D is unresolved. CDR3 length equals 14 residues. V dropped 5 bases and J dropped 4 bases, with 13 bases sitting between them. Germline lookup yields CDR1 SGHTA and CDR2 FQGNSA. This chain's CDR3 is CASSPNARADTQYF. CDR3 coding DNA: TGTGCCAGCAGCCCAAACGCTAGAGCAGATACGCAGTATTTT.

This clonotype occurred many times. This chain links TRBV20-1 with TRBJ1-2, with 8 bases matching TRBD1. The germline gives CDR1 DFQATT, CDR2 SNEGSKA (reference sequence). This CDR3 comprises 14 residues. With V trimmed by 6 bases and J by 4 bases, 10 bases remained unmatched. The CDR3 nucleotides are TGCAGTGCCCTCTCAACAGGGGGTGTCTATGGCTACACCTTC. This gives the protein CSALSTGGVYGYTF.

This clonotype was recorded many times. This chain uses TRBV5-1 with TRBJ2-6; unclear D gene. V was trimmed by 4 bases and J by 4 bases, leaving 9 bases between them. Germline V gene lookup returns CDR1 SGHRS and CDR2 YFSETQ. The CDR3 is 14 amino acids. CDR3 nucleotides: TGCGCCAGCAGCCCTGACCAGGGGGCCAACGTCCTGACTTTC. This encodes CASSPDQGANVLTF.

This clonotype was recorded at least ten times. The rearrangement joins TRBV4-3 to TRBJ2-7, with D perhaps matching TRBD2 (6 bases). CDR1 LGHNA and CDR2 YSLEER come from the germline V gene. The ends were cut back, 0 bases at V and 4 bases at J, with 13 bases in the middle. The CDR3 sequence is 15 residues long. CDR3 sequence: CASSQEATSYYEQYF. The CDR3 nucleotides read TGCGCCAGCAGCCAAGAAGCGACTAGTTATTACGAGCAGTACTTC.

The table lists this clonotype with a few counts. The gene calls are TRBV9 and TRBJ1-6; no reliable D call. The CDR3 length is 14 residues. Germline loops: CDR1 SGDLS, CDR2 YYNGEE. V shed 0 bases and J shed 5 bases, with 6 bases lying between them. Here the CDR3 reads CASSVGPNNSPLHF. CDR3 DNA: TGTGCCAGCAGCGTAGGCCCAAATAATTCACCCCTCCACTTT. Using reference TRBV9 and TRBJ1-6 for the parts outside the CDR3, the full variable domain is DSGVTQTPKHLITATGQRVTLRCSPRSGDLSVYWYQQSLDQGLQFLIQYYNGEERAKGNILERFSAQQFPDLHSELNLSSLELGDSALYFCASSVGPNNSPLHFGNGTRLTVT.